The clone carrying this T cell receptor beta chain was observed a few times. Assay: immunoSEQ multiplex PCR; the TCRdb copy retains only in-frame clones and omits some. The sample consists of about 70,000 clones, 90% to 95% of them appearing once. The data were obtained in a study of T cells after somatic rescue of genetic block. Between the trimmed V and J ends, which lost 9 bases and 8 bases, there was a span of 10 bases. This CDR3 is built from 10 residues. Germline V gene lookup returns CDR1 LNHDA and CDR2 SQIVND (reference sequence). This TCR came from a man in his forties or fifties. What was sequenced was peripheral blood mononuclear cells (PBMCs). The chain recombines TRBV19 with TRBJ1-1; no reliable D call. CDR3 amino acids: CASKHGEAFF. CDR3 coding DNA: TGTGCCAGCAAACATGGGGAAGCTTTCTTT.